This section outlines one T cell receptor beta chain sequence together with its context. Its target is unknown. Treatment given: around 19 received Ad26.COV2.S at low or high dose, single or two shots; 5 received placebo; per-sample allocation not given. All samples were drawn on day 63, counting from the first vaccine or placebo injection. Donation was by an adult aged 18-55 years who was in Boston. Sequenced by immunoSEQ multiplex PCR; TCRdb stores in-frame clones only, minus some. This sample has around 450,000 clones, with roughly 90% found just once. This record comes from a study of Ad26.COV2.S vaccination and SARS-CoV-2 variants. Study-wide results and limits: The placebo group had lower spike-specific TCR breadth than the vaccine recipients did.

The CDR3 sequence is 17 residues long. Germline V gene data show CDR1 as LGHDT and CDR2 as YNNKEL (reference sequence). Trimming at V came to 3 bases and at J to 4 bases, leaving 7 bases not matched to a gene. The sequence came from a person between 18 and 65 years old who received the Ad26.COV2.S COVID-19 vaccine or a placebo. The specimen was peripheral blood, collected in a trial of Ad26.COV2.S vaccine versus placebo. V gene TRBV3-1 (or the pseudogene TRBV3-2) combines with J gene TRBJ2-3; 13 bases map to TRBD2. CDR3 sequence reads: CASSHLGLAGRADTQYF. As DNA, the CDR3 is TGTGCCAGCAGCCATTTGGGACTAGCGGGGAGGGCAGATACGCAGTATTTT.